One TCR beta chain is described in this entry. This sample is part of a study of blood T cell repertoires in COVID-19. J was trimmed by 6 bases and V by 5 bases; bases with no gene match: 13. CDR1 is SGHNT, CDR2 YYREEE, per germline (reference sequence). This CDR3 has 15 amino acids. TCRdb's copy holds only in-frame clones and misses some; the assay was immunoSEQ multiplex PCR. Counted here are over 95,000 clones, around 84% occurring once; the ten biggest clones make up less than 15%. This chain connects TRBV5-4 to TRBJ1-1, with 7 bases identical to TRBD1. What was sequenced was peripheral blood. The clonotype was recovered from a human donor in a cohort sampled during active COVID-19. The CDR3 nucleotides read TGTGCCAGCAGTTCGGGGGGGACAGCCACATCTGAAGCTTTCTTT. Translated: CASSSGGTATSEAFF.